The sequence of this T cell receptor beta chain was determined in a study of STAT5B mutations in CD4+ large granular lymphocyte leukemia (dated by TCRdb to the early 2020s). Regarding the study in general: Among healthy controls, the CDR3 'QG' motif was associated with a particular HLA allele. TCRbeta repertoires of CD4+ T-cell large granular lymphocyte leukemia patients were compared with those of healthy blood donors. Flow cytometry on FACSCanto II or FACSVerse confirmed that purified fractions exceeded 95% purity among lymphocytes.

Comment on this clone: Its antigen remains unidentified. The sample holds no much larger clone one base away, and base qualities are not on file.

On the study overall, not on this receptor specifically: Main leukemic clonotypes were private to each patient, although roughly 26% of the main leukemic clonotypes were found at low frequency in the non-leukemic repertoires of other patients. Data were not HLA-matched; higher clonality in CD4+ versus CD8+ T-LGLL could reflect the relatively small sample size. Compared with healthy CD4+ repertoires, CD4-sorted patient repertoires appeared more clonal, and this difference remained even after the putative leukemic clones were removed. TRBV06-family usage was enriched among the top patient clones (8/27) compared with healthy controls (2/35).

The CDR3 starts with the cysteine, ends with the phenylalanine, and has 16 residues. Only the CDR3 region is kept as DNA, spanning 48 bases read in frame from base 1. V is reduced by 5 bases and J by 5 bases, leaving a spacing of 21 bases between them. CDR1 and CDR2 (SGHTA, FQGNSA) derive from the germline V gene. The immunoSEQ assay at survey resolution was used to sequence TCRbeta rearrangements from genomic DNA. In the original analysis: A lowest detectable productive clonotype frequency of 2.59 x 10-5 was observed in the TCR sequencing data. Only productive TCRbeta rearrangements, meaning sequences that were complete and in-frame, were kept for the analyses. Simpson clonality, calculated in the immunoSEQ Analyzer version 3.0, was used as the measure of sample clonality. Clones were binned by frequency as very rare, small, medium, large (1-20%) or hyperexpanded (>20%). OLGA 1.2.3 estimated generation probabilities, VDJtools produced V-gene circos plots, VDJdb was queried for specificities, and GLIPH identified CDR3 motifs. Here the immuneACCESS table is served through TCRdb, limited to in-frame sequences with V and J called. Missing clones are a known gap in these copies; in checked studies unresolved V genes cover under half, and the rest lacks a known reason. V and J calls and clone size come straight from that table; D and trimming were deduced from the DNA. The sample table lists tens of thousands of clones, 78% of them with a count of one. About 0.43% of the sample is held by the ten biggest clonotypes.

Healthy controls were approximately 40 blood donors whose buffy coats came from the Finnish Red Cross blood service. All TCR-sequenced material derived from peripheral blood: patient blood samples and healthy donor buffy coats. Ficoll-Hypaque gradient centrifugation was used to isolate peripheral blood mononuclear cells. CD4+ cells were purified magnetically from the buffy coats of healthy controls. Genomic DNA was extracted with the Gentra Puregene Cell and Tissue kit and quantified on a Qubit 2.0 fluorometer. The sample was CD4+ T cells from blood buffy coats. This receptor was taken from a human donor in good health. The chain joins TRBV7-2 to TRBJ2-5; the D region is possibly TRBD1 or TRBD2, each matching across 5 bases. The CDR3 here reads CASSPRVRGRAETQYF. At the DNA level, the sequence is TGTGCCAGCAGCCCCAGGGTCCGAGGGCGAGCTGAGACCCAGTACTTC.